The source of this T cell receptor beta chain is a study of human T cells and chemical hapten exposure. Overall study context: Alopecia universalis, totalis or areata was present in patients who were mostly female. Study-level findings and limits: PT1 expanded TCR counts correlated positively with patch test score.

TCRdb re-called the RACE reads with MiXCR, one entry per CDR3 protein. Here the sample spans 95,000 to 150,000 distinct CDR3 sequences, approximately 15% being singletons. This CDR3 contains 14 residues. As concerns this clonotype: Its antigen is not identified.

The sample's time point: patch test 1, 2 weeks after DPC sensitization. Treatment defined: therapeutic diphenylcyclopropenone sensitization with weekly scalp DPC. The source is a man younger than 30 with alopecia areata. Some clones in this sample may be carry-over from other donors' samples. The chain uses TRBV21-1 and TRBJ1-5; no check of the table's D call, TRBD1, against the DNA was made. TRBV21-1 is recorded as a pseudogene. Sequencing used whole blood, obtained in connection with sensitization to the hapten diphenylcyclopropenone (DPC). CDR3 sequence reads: CATPGQGGDQPQHF. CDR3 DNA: TGTGCCACCCCGGGACAGGGGGGGGACCAGCCCCAGCATTTT.